The 18 T cell receptor beta chains below all came from one sample that was sequenced in a study of CD8 T cells in ankylosing spondylitis. General study points: It appeared that ankylosing spondylitis blood was characterized by a TCR beta motif of 8 or 9 highly homologous variants.

One entry per CDR3 protein, called by TCRdb with MiXCR from the 5' RACE reads. Here the sample spans about 700,000 distinct CDR3 sequences, about 20% being singletons. Their specific antigens are unknown. The sample was blood, either unsorted or a sorted T cell fraction (not recorded which). The origin of the receptors is a male donor with ankylosing spondylitis.

This clonotype was recorded a few times. CDR3 sequence: CASGRQGARETQYF. Here the CDR3 DNA reads TGTGCCAGCGGCAGACAGGGGGCGAGAGAGACCCAGTACTTC. The rearrangement joins TRBV7-8 to TRBJ2-5; 10 bases line up with TRBD1. Germline lookup yields CDR1 SGHVS and CDR2 FQNEAQ. The CDR3 is 14 amino acids. Trimming took 8 bases from V and 4 from J; bases not matched to a gene: 7.

The chain has TRBV4-1 and TRBJ2-7; 10 nucleotides line up with TRBD2. Germline loops: CDR1 MGHRA, CDR2 YSYEKL. This CDR3 has 15 residues. Trimming took 3 bases from V and 4 from J; bases not matched to a gene: 6. As DNA, the CDR3 is TGCGCCAGCAGCCAGGCCGGGACTAGCGTGTACGAGCAGTACTTC. It is translated as CASSQAGTSVYEQYF.

The rearrangement joins TRBV27 to TRBJ2-1, with 9 bases fitting TRBD1. The germline V gene encodes CDR1 MNHEY and CDR2 SMNVEV (reference sequence). Trimming removed 5 bases from V and 9 bases from J; junction bases left unmatched: 8. The CDR3 totals 14 residues. The CDR3 loop reads CASSHRDRVGEQFF. In nucleotides, the CDR3 is TGTGCCAGCAGTCACCGGGACAGGGTCGGTGAGCAGTTCTTC.

The chain is built from TRBV5-1 and TRBJ1-2; 9 positions agree with TRBD1. V lost 3 bases and J lost 4; bases outside the gene matches: 7. This CDR3 is built from 15 residues. Germline V gene data show CDR1 as SGHRS and CDR2 as YFSETQ. CDR3 region: CASSSRTGEVYGYTF. In DNA, the CDR3 is TGCGCCAGCAGCTCCAGGACAGGGGAGGTCTATGGCTACACCTTC.

This chain uses TRBV5-1 with TRBJ2-2; 9 bases are shared with TRBD2. The V and J ends lost 5 bases and 6 bases, in that order; junction bases with no gene match: 5. There are 14 residues in the CDR3. CDR1 is SGHRS and CDR2 is YFSETQ in the germline V gene. The CDR3 nucleotides read TGCGCCAGCAGAGATCTAGCGGGGTCCGGGGAGCTGTTTTTT. Translating gives CASRDLAGSGELFF.

The rearrangement joins TRBV4-3 to TRBJ2-1; D is possibly TRBD1 (5 bases). V was shortened by 2 bases and J by 2 bases, with 7 bases between the two germline ends. The V gene's germline CDR1 is LGHNA and CDR2 YSLEER. The CDR3 contains 14 residues. CDR3 residues: CASSQQGTYNEQFF. CDR3 nucleotides: TGCGCCAGCAGCCAACAGGGAACCTACAATGAGCAGTTCTTC.

In this sample, this clonotype turned up many times. The chain employs TRBV6-1 and TRBJ1-2; D call uncertain. The CDR3 is made up of 15 amino acids. With 6 bases removed from V and 6 bases from J, the gap between germline ends came to 20 bases. In germline, CDR1 is MNHNS, CDR2 SASEGT. The DNA for the CDR3 is TGTGCCAGCAGAAAAGGACTATTGGTTTCGGATGGCTACACCTTC. Protein: CASRKGLLVSDGYTF.

This chain connects TRBV5-1 to TRBJ2-1; 12 positions agree with TRBD1. The CDR3 is 20 amino acids. V lost 4 bases to trimming and J lost 0 bases; unmatched junction nucleotides: 14. The V gene's germline CDR1 is SGHRS and CDR2 YFSETQ. CDR3 sequence reads: CASSAPTGTGGLPSYNEQFF. The CDR3 region has the DNA TGCGCCAGCAGCGCACCAACCGGGACAGGGGGCCTACCCTCCTACAATGAGCAGTTCTTC. Full variable domain (missing parts from reference TRBV5-1 and TRBJ2-1): KAGVTQTPRYLIKTRGQQVTLSCSPISGHRSVSWYQQTPGQGLQFLFEYFSETQRNKGNFPGRFSGRQFSNSRSEMNVSTLELGDSALYLCASSAPTGTGGLPSYNEQFFGPGTRLTVL.

The genes are TRBV11-2 and TRBJ1-2; D gene unclear. The CDR3 spans 12 residues. The germline V gene encodes CDR1 SGHAT and CDR2 FQNNGV. V was trimmed by 1 base and J by 6 bases, leaving 6 bases between them. CDR3 nucleotide sequence: TGTGCCAGCAGCTTAGCCGCAAATGGCTACACCTTC. Translation gives CASSLAANGYTF.

The V gene is TRBV7-9, the J gene TRBJ2-3; a weak D match, TRBD2 (6 bases). The germline CDR1 and CDR2 sequences are SEHNR and FQNEAQ (reference sequence). The CDR3 spans 14 residues. The germline V and J ends were trimmed by 6 bases and 2 bases, with 12 bases remaining between them. The DNA of the CDR3 is TGTGCCAGCAGACCGGGGGTGGACACAGATACGCAGTATTTT. The encoded protein is CASRPGVDTDTQYF.

The rearrangement links TRBV7-6 to TRBJ2-5, with D tentatively TRBD2 (5 bases). CDR1 is SGHVS and CDR2 is FNYEAQ in the germline V gene. CDR3 length equals 13 residues. The germline V and J ends were trimmed by 7 bases and 7 bases, with 16 bases remaining between them. This CDR3 is CASTPAGVGTQYF. The DNA for the CDR3 is TGTGCCAGCACCCCGGCGGGCGTAGGGACCCAGTACTTC.

Many counts were recorded for this clonotype. The chain is built from TRBV18 and TRBJ2-7; TRBD1 matches 9 bases. This CDR3 comprises 14 residues. With 8 bases clipped from V and 1 base from J, the junction kept 6 bases outside the gene matches. Per the germline V gene, CDR1 is KGHSH and CDR2 is LQKENI. The CDR3 nucleotides are TGTGCCAGCAGCCCCGGGACAGGGTCCTACGAGCAGTACTTC. This translates into CASSPGTGSYEQYF. The full variable domain, completed using reference TRBV18 and TRBJ2-7, is NAGVMQNPRHLVRRRGQEARLRCSPMKGHSHVYWYRQLPEEGLKFMVYLQKENIIDESGMPKERFSAEFPKEGPSILRIQQVVRGDSAAYFCASSPGTGSYEQYFGPGTRLTVT.

In this sample, this clonotype turned up a few times. The rearrangement joins TRBV4-3 to TRBJ2-7; D is possibly TRBD1 (5 bases). The CDR3 is made up of 17 amino acids. Per the germline V gene, CDR1 is LGHNA and CDR2 is YSLEER. V dropped 1 base and J dropped 5 bases, with 21 bases sitting between them. Here the CDR3 DNA reads TGCGCCAGCAGCCAAGTTTTAGTCAGGGCAGGGTTTGACGAGCAGTACTTC. It encodes CASSQVLVRAGFDEQYF.

This sequence joins TRBV27 and TRBJ1-6, with D possibly being TRBD1 (5 bases). CDR1 is MNHEY, CDR2 SMNVEV, per germline (reference sequence). The CDR3 sequence is 13 residues long. V gave up 8 bases and J gave up 5 bases, with 10 bases separating them. The CDR3 reads CASQGLNNSPLHF. Written as DNA, the CDR3 is TGTGCCAGCCAGGGACTGAATAATTCACCCCTCCACTTT.

V usage is TRBV5-6 and J usage is TRBJ1-1; tentatively, D is TRBD1 (6 bases). The CDR3 length is 16 residues. Germline loops: CDR1 SGHDT, CDR2 YYEEEE. Trimming shortened V by 1 base and J by 1 base, and 14 bases separated the two germline ends. The CDR3 loop reads CASSLLRGARNTEAFF. The CDR3 nucleotides read TGTGCCAGCAGCTTGTTGAGGGGGGCTAGGAACACTGAAGCTTTCTTT.

The rearrangement uses TRBV7-6 and TRBJ1-5; D uncertain. The CDR3 covers 13 residues. Trimming shortened V by 5 bases and J by 3 bases, and 8 bases separated the two germline ends. Looked up from germline, CDR1 is SGHVS and CDR2 is FNYEAQ. CDR3 DNA sequence: TGTGCCAGCAGCCGAACGAACAATCAGCCCCAGCATTTT. It translates to CASSRTNNQPQHF.

Only a few counts were recorded for this clonotype. The rearrangement links TRBV18 to TRBJ1-2, with 10 bases aligning to TRBD1. Germline CDR1 and CDR2: KGHSH and LQKENI. This CDR3 has 17 amino acids. Unmatched junction bases numbered 10, after V lost 3 bases and J lost 3 bases. CDR3 sequence: CASSPQRQGAVDYGYTF. The CDR3 region has the DNA TGTGCCAGCTCACCTCAAAGACAGGGGGCGGTGGACTATGGCTACACCTTC. The complete variable domain, with remaining parts taken from reference TRBV18 and TRBJ1-2, reads NAGVMQNPRHLVRRRGQEARLRCSPMKGHSHVYWYRQLPEEGLKFMVYLQKENIIDESGMPKERFSAEFPKEGPSILRIQQVVRGDSAAYFCASSPQRQGAVDYGYTFGSGTRLTVV.

Only a few counts were recorded for this clonotype. This chain uses TRBV4-1 with TRBJ2-7; D ambiguous. The CDR3 spans 15 residues. Trimming took off 1 base at V and 0 bases at J, with 10 bases between the two ends. CDR1 MGHRA and CDR2 YSYEKL come from the germline V gene. The CDR3 loop is CASSQAPTDSYEQYF. The CDR3 DNA reads TGCGCCAGCAGCCAAGCCCCTACTGACTCCTACGAGCAGTACTTC.